This T cell receptor (beta chain) was found in a study of blood T cell repertoires in COVID-19. Only in-frame clones appear in the TCRdb table, and some are missing; sequencing was by immunoSEQ multiplex PCR. The table includes about 120,000 clones, less than 90% detected once. The sequence was obtained from a man older than 75 with acute or convalescent COVID-19. Sequencing input: peripheral blood.

The chain's CDR3 is CASSYDTSAPREQFF. As DNA, the CDR3 is TGTGCCAGCAGTTACGATACTAGCGCCCCGAGGGAGCAGTTCTTC. The V and J genes are TRBV6-2 or TRBV6-3 and TRBJ2-1, with 7 bases lining up with TRBD2. V gave up 2 bases and J gave up 10 bases; unmatched junction bases: 11. Looked up from germline, CDR1 is MNHEY and CDR2 is SVGEGT. The CDR3 contains 15 residues.